This T cell receptor beta chain was sequenced for a study of T cell responses to AZD1222 COVID-19 vaccine. J lost 4 bases, V lost 4 bases, and 1 base had no gene match. Germline values: CDR1 SEHNR, CDR2 FQNEAQ (reference sequence). The CDR3 spans 12 residues. Study results and limitations: At study baseline, merely five or six AZD1222 recipients were seropositive. The CD4 TCRs associated with vaccination extended across spike and predominated at 160-218 and 743-854.

Sequencing was performed with immunoSEQ multiplex PCR; in TCRdb, only in-frame clones are kept and a portion is missing. This table holds roughly 75,000 clones, around nine tenths found once. Comments on this clone: Its antigen is not known. This specimen includes other DNA sequences encoding the same CDR3.

This clonotype was sampled from an adult who received the AZD1222 COVID-19 vaccine. This material consisted of peripheral blood, taken 28 days after the second AZD1222 dose. The chain uses TRBV7-9 and TRBJ2-7, with 7 positions matching TRBD1. The CDR3 bases are TGTGCCAGCAGCTCACAGGGGTACGAGCAGTACTTC. Its protein is CASSSQGYEQYF.